This TCR beta chain was documented in a study of cytotoxic CD8 clonotypes in ibrutinib-treated CLL. Overall study context: Among the patients, roughly ten presented as relapsed/refractory and about 14 as treatment-naive; 17 to 18 showed unmutated IGHV. An average of 255,043 productive templates and 94,082 productive rearrangements was obtained per sample.

The assay was immunoSEQ multiplex PCR, and TCRdb's table has in-frame clones only and misses some. The table lists tens of thousands of clones, around 83% of them singletons. The germline V gene encodes CDR1 MNHEY and CDR2 SMNVEV (reference sequence). V was pared by 11 bases and J by 3 bases, with 3 bases between. The CDR3 has 9 amino acids. Turning to this clone: As yet, its antigen is unknown.

General study results and limits: Whereas clonality rose at ibrutinib response, it declined toward baseline at progression.

Specimen: PBMCs, collected before ibrutinib treatment. This clonotype was sampled from a human donor with chronic lymphocytic leukemia. The rearrangement links TRBV27 to TRBJ2-3; D is undetermined. The CDR3 is CAQTDTQYF. CDR3 coding DNA: TGTGCCCAAACAGATACGCAGTATTTT.